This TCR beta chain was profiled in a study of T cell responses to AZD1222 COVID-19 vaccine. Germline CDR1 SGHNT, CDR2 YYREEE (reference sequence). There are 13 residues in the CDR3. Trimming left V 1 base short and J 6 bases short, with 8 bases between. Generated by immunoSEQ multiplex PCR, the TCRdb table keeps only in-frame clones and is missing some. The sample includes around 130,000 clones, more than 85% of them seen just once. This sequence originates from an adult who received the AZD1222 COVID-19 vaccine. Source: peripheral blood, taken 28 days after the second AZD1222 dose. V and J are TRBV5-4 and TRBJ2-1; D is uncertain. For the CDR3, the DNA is TGTGCCAGCAGCTTGATATCTAGCAATGAGCAGTTCTTC. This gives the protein CASSLISSNEQFF.